This entry lists 20 T cell receptor beta chains sequenced from one sample in a study of cytomegalovirus exposure and HLA in healthy donors. 60 Vbeta and 13 Jbeta primers were used in PCR. Measured with immunoSEQ multiplex PCR; TCRdb has only the in-frame clones, and not every one. The sample carries some 150,000 clones, approximately 80% recorded once. The sequenced sample consisted of PBMCs. Source of these receptors: a young man in good health and CMV-seropositive.

This clone has only one observation. This chain uses TRBV7-9 with TRBJ1-1; TRBD1 matches 8 bases. The V and J ends lost 8 bases and 4 bases, in that order; junction bases with no gene match: 12. This CDR3 comprises 15 residues. From germline, CDR1 is SEHNR and CDR2 FQNEAQ (reference sequence). CDR3 nucleotide sequence: TGTGCCAGCGGTCTTTCCGACAGGGGTGGCACTGAAGCTTTCTTT. This gives the protein CASGLSDRGGTEAFF.

The chain recombines TRBV5-6 with TRBJ2-1; 12 bases are a match to TRBD2. Losses at the gene ends were 4 bases for V and 7 bases for J; bases not matched to a gene: 6. Germline CDR1 is SGHDT and CDR2 is YYEEEE. The CDR3 length is 15 residues. DNA of the CDR3: TGTGCCAGCAGCCTCCGACTAGCGGGAGCGAATGAGCAGTTCTTC. Translating it yields CASSLRLAGANEQFF.

This sequence joins TRBV5-6 and TRBJ2-7; possibly TRBD2 for D (5 bases). V dropped 2 bases and J dropped 4 bases, with 13 bases sitting between them. Per the germline V gene, CDR1 is SGHDT and CDR2 is YYEEEE. The CDR3 has 14 residues. The CDR3 DNA follows: TGTGCCAGCAGCTTTTTTTCGGGAAATTACGAGCAGTACTTC. Its protein product is CASSFFSGNYEQYF.

The rearrangement links TRBV4-2 to TRBJ2-5, with 8 bases fitting TRBD2. Gene TRBJ2-7 matches the end of the DNA better, so the J call may be wrong. The CDR3 length is 15 residues. Germline-derived CDR1 and CDR2 are LGHNA and YNFKEQ. This chain's CDR3 is CASSQGLAGLYEQYF. In nucleotides, the CDR3 is TGTGCCAGCAGCCAGGGGTTAGCGGGACTCTACGAGCAGTACTTC.

The chain links TRBV6-1 to TRBJ2-2; D is undetermined. This CDR3 is built from 15 residues. The germline gives CDR1 MNHNS, CDR2 SASEGT. Trimming removed 5 bases from V and 0 bases from J, with 10 bases in between. In DNA, the CDR3 is TGTGCCAGCAGTTTGAGCGATCCGAACACCGGGGAGCTGTTTTTT. It is translated as CASSLSDPNTGELFF.

The rearrangement uses TRBV6-1 and TRBJ2-1, with 10 bases identical to TRBD2. Trimming cost V 6 bases and J 5 bases; bases outside gene matches: 7. Germline CDR1 is MNHNS and CDR2 is SASEGT. The CDR3 loop spans 15 amino acids. CDR3 residues: CASRNLAGVHNEQFF. Written as DNA, the CDR3 is TGTGCCAGCAGAAACCTAGCGGGAGTCCACAATGAGCAGTTCTTC.

V gene TRBV15 combines with J gene TRBJ2-5; possibly TRBD2 for D (5 bases). The end of the DNA is better explained by TRBJ2-7, so the J call may be wrong. Germline-derived CDR1 and CDR2 are LNHNV and YYDKDF (reference sequence). CDR3 size: 14 residues. CDR3 sequence: CATSREVRGYEQYF. For the CDR3, the DNA is TGTGCCACCAGCAGAGAAGTGCGAGGGTACGAGCAGTACTTC.

This clone was observed a few times. This chain uses TRBV27 with TRBJ2-7, with 9 bases matching TRBD2. Germline V lookup: CDR1 MNHEY, CDR2 SMNVEV (reference sequence). CDR3 size: 14 residues. With 5 bases clipped from V and 4 bases from J, the junction kept 6 bases outside the gene matches. In DNA form, the CDR3 reads TGTGCCAGCAGTCTAAGCGGGAGGACGTACGAGCAGTACTTC. Its protein is CASSLSGRTYEQYF.

This clone has only a few counts. The V gene is TRBV5-1, the J gene TRBJ2-5; D is unresolved. Trimming pared 4 bases from V and 1 base from J, leaving 8 bases between. CDR1 SGHRS and CDR2 YFSETQ come from the germline V gene. The CDR3 sequence is 13 residues long. The CDR3 sequence: CASSPQVQETQYF. In nucleotides, the CDR3 is TGCGCCAGCAGCCCACAAGTCCAAGAGACCCAGTACTTC.

The CDR3 nucleotides read TGTGCCAGCAGCTACCATAGAGCTGGAAACACCATATATTTT. Translating gives CASSYHRAGNTIYF. The chain uses TRBV7-9 and TRBJ1-3; no clear D. Trimming took 4 bases from V and 2 from J, leaving 9 bases between them. The CDR3 spans 14 residues. Germline V gene data show CDR1 as SEHNR and CDR2 as FQNEAQ (reference sequence).

The chain couples TRBV5-4 to TRBJ2-5, with TRBD1 matching 7 bases. The CDR3 sequence is 15 residues long. The junction had 10 bases not matched to a gene; V was cut back by 4 bases and J by 4 bases. Per germline, CDR1 SGHNT and CDR2 YYREEE (reference sequence). CDR3 nucleotide sequence: TGTGCCAGCAGCCGCAGCTGGACAGGTCGAGAGACCCAGTACTTC. Protein product: CASSRSWTGRETQYF.

Only one count was recorded for this clone. The chain carries TRBV6-4 and TRBJ1-5, with 9 bases aligning to TRBD1. Losses at the gene ends were 11 bases for V and 2 bases for J; bases not matched to a gene: 10. The CDR3 contains 15 residues. CDR1 and CDR2 from the germline V gene are MRHNA and SNTAGT. The CDR3: CAGRGRTGGNQPQHF. The CDR3 DNA is TGTGCCGGACGGGGTAGGACAGGGGGCAATCAGCCCCAGCATTTT.

This clone was detected only a few times. The rearrangement uses TRBV7-9 and TRBJ2-1; a possible D gene is TRBD1 (7 bases). The V end lost 3 bases, the J end lost 5 bases, and 14 bases lay between the germline ends. Germline V gives CDR1 SEHNR, CDR2 FQNEAQ (reference sequence). The CDR3 spans 15 residues. In DNA, the CDR3 is TGTGCCAGCAGCTTCCCAGGGGGGAGGAACAATGAGCAGTTCTTC. Residues: CASSFPGGRNNEQFF.

The chain is built from TRBV5-5 and TRBJ2-7; tentative D call: TRBD1 (6 bases). CDR3 size: 13 residues. The germline CDR1 and CDR2 sequences are SGHKS and YYEKEE (reference sequence). The V and J ends lost 3 bases and 4 bases respectively, with 11 bases between them. The CDR3 is CASSWTDTYEQYF. The CDR3 region has the DNA TGTGCCAGCAGCTGGACAGACACATACGAGCAGTACTTC.

The chain employs TRBV28 and TRBJ2-1, with D possibly being TRBD1 (5 bases). V gave up 1 base and J gave up 7 bases, with 14 bases separating them. Germline values: CDR1 MDHEN, CDR2 SYDVKM. The CDR3 is made up of 15 amino acids. This CDR3 is CASSLFSQGWNEQFF. CDR3 coding DNA: TGTGCCAGCAGTTTATTCTCCCAGGGATGGAATGAGCAGTTCTTC.

The chain uses TRBV19 and TRBJ1-5, with 9 bases lining up with TRBD1. There are 14 residues in the CDR3. The V and J ends lost 7 bases and 7 bases, in that order; junction bases with no gene match: 8. The germline gives CDR1 LNHDA, CDR2 SQIVND (reference sequence). For the CDR3, the DNA is TGTGCCAGTACCTTGACAGGGGGAGGCCAGCCCCAGCATTTT. Translation gives CASTLTGGGQPQHF.

A remark on this clone: The junction and the germline gene differ at one end; a read error may be behind it. The CDR3 sequence is CASSIVGTGNAEAFF. CDR3 nucleotides: TGTGCCAGTAGTATTGTGGGGACAGGGAACGCTGAAGCTTTCTTT. The chain couples TRBV19 to TRBJ1-1; 9 nucleotides agree with TRBD1. CDR3 size: 15 residues. CDR1 is LNHDA, CDR2 SQIVND, per germline (reference sequence).

The V call is TRBV19, the J call TRBJ2-2, with TRBD1 identical over 7 bases. From germline, CDR1 is LNHDA and CDR2 SQIVND (reference sequence). The J segment lost 0 bases and the V segment lost 1 base, leaving 2 bases of the junction unmatched. The CDR3 is made up of 16 amino acids. The CDR3 protein is CASSIVGGTNTGELFF. The CDR3 DNA reads TGTGCCAGTAGTATAGTAGGGGGCACGAACACCGGGGAGCTGTTTTTT.

The chain employs TRBV2 and TRBJ2-2; 7 bases map to TRBD1. Trimming removed 6 bases from V and 0 bases from J; junction bases left unmatched: 4. Germline values: CDR1 SNHLY, CDR2 FYNNEI. The CDR3 has 15 residues. Written as DNA, the CDR3 is TGTGCCAGCAGCTCCGGGACAGCGAACACCGGGGAGCTGTTTTTT. Translation gives CASSSGTANTGELFF.

The chain links TRBV4-2 to TRBJ2-1; 9 nucleotides match TRBD2. The CDR3 runs 16 residues. With 0 bases clipped from V and 4 bases from J, the junction kept 4 bases outside the gene matches. Germline V gives CDR1 LGHNA, CDR2 YNFKEQ. CDR3 sequence reads: CASSQDASGRYNEQFF. The CDR3 DNA follows: TGTGCCAGCAGCCAAGATGCGAGCGGGAGGTACAATGAGCAGTTCTTC.